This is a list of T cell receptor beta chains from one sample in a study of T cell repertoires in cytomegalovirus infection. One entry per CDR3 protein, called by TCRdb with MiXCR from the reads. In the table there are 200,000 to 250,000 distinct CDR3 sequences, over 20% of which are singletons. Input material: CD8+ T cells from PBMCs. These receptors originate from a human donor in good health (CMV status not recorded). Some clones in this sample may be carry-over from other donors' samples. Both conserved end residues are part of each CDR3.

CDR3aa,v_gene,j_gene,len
CASSLAPNQPQHF,TRBV7-2,TRBJ1-5,13
CASSNQDRGDTYNEQFF,TRBV12-3/TRBV12-4,TRBJ2-1,17
CASTPWGNQPQHF,TRBV19,TRBJ1-5,13
CASSYSPFGTLYEQYF,TRBV6-5,TRBJ2-7,16
CASRQGGITEAFF,TRBV19,TRBJ1-1,13
CASSLGTGVFDEQYF,TRBV7-8,TRBJ2-7,15
CASSFRLRTPFF,TRBV12-3/TRBV12-4,TRBJ1-1,12
CASSRLADPKNIQYF,TRBV5-6,TRBJ2-4,15
CSARDAAGQTYEQYF,TRBV20-1,TRBJ2-7,15
CASSYSRGGADTQYF,TRBV6-2/TRBV6-3,TRBJ2-3,15
CSARDGGGTGYGYTF,TRBV20-1,TRBJ1-2,15
CASSSAGSDYTDTQYF,TRBV7-9,TRBJ2-3,16
CASEPPNGETQYF,TRBV19,TRBJ2-5,13
CSARDRNRLNTEAFF,TRBV20-1,TRBJ1-1,15
CASSYLTAYNEQFF,TRBV6-2/TRBV6-3,TRBJ2-1,14
CASSVAGGGETQYF,TRBV12-3/TRBV12-4,TRBJ2-5,14
CASSYSDTDEQYF,TRBV6-5,TRBJ2-7,13
CASSTPGLTEAFF,TRBV7-9,TRBJ1-1,13
CASTVSDLGYEQYF,TRBV13,TRBJ2-7,14
CASREGGVRDEQFF,TRBV6-1,TRBJ2-1,14
CASSLGMHEQFF,TRBV7-2,TRBJ2-1,12
CASSPAGKGSYEQYF,TRBV12-3/TRBV12-4,TRBJ2-7,15
CSARDPGFDTGELFF,TRBV20-1,TRBJ2-2,15
CASKVGQSSGNTIYF,TRBV2,TRBJ1-3,15
CASSVGLAGGYNEQFF,TRBV5-1,TRBJ2-1,16
CASSTPGGTNSYF,TRBV19,TRBJ2-7,13
CASSQAGTGPPGNEQFF,TRBV4-1,TRBJ2-1,17
CASSLGSLARDTQYF,TRBV12-3/TRBV12-4,TRBJ2-3,15
CASSMSGTGLGEQYF,TRBV19,TRBJ2-7,15
CAIRGGQGPDTQYF,TRBV10-3,TRBJ2-3,14
CASSHLFSYEQYF,TRBV7-2,TRBJ2-7,13
CASSLIDNQPQHF,TRBV7-9,TRBJ1-5,13
CASSHSRTGPMNTEAFF,TRBV2,TRBJ1-1,17
CASRGSSYGYTF,TRBV12-3/TRBV12-4,TRBJ1-2,12
CASSTPQGARVDYGYTF,TRBV28,TRBJ1-2,17
CASSFSRDTGELFF,TRBV7-3,TRBJ2-2,14
CASSTGLYGYTF,TRBV12-3/TRBV12-4,TRBJ1-2,12
CASSIAVEDGYTF,TRBV19,TRBJ1-2,13
CSATRAYSAEAFF,TRBV20-1,TRBJ1-1,13
CASSPGLATYEQYF,TRBV7-8,TRBJ2-7,14
CSASTRPYEQYF,TRBV20-1,TRBJ2-7,12
CASSLGQRYPYEQYF,TRBV7-3,TRBJ2-7,15
CASSLNPLVGQYQETQYF,TRBV12-3/TRBV12-4,TRBJ2-5,18
CASRTDSGANVLTF,TRBV2,TRBJ2-6,14
CASSPAGRVFIYEQYF,TRBV7-8,TRBJ2-7,16
CASSTGQGKYEQYF,TRBV4-2,TRBJ2-7,14
CSVSTGYSLDGYTF,TRBV29-1,TRBJ1-2,14
CASSDQGSYEQYF,TRBV28,TRBJ2-7,13
CASSRGLRMDEQFF,TRBV7-3,TRBJ2-1,14
CASSVGGARETQYF,TRBV9,TRBJ2-5,14
CASNPTGSYNEQFF,TRBV19,TRBJ2-1,14
CASISHRGVTEAFF,TRBV12-3/TRBV12-4,TRBJ1-1,14
CASSQDIDARYEQYF,TRBV4-1,TRBJ2-7,15
CASSTRNVNEQFF,TRBV2,TRBJ2-1,13
CSARDRGIEAFF,TRBV20-1,TRBJ1-1,12
CASSLTQGGDQPQHF,TRBV27,TRBJ1-5,15
CSVDDSMNTEAFF,TRBV29-1,TRBJ1-1,13
CASSSLAGGYTDTQYF,TRBV7-2,TRBJ2-3,16